The subject of this entry is one T cell receptor beta chain. The data stem from a study of CD8 T cells in ankylosing spondylitis. Using its own MiXCR run on the 5' RACE reads, TCRdb lists one record per CDR3 protein. The top ten hold about 6.2% of the sample, which has 200,000 to 250,000 distinct CDR3 sequences, more than 25% seen once. The CDR3 loop spans 13 amino acids. V gave up 8 bases and J gave up 2 bases, with 11 bases separating them. Germline V gives CDR1 MDHEN, CDR2 SYDVKM. The V and J genes are TRBV28 and TRBJ2-3; D could derive from TRBD1 or TRBD2 (5 bases each). This TCR was recovered from a male donor with ankylosing spondylitis or in good health (not recorded which). The sample comprised blood, either unsorted or a sorted T cell fraction (not recorded which). CDR3 DNA sequence: TGTGCCAGCTTATCCGGGACCACAGATACGCAGTATTTT. Protein product: CASLSGTTDTQYF.